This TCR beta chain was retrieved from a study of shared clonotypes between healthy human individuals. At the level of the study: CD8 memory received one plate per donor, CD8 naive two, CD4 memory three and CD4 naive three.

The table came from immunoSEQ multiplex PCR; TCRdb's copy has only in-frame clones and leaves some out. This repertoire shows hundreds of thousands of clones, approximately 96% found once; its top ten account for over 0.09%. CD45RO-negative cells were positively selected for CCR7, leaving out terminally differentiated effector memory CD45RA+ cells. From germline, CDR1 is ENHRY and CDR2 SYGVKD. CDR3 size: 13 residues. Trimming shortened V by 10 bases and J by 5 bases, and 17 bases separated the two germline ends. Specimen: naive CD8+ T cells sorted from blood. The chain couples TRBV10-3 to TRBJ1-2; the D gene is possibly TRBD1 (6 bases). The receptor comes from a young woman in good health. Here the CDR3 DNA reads TGTGCCACCACGACAGGACCGGAGTATGGCTACACCTTC. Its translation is CATTTGPEYGYTF.